This T cell receptor beta chain was recovered during a study of blood T cells in healthy people across ages (dated by TCRdb to about 2015). Study-wide context: In model experiments, template switching captured roughly one uniquely barcoded TCR beta cDNA molecule for every two T cells. To avoid experimental bias, donors of different ages were distributed randomly across sequencing lanes. The study measured age-related changes in TCR beta repertoire diversity using deep sequencing normalized with unique cDNA molecular identifiers. Donors were grouped into four age groups: young (average 16 years), middle-aged (39), aged (around 56) and long-lived (just over 80). Using the same blood draw, the study looked at two additional independent replicas of 1 million unique cDNA reads for two donors, one aged 18 to 30 and the other aged 80 or older.

Concerning this clonotype itself: Its target antigen remains unknown. No much larger clone is present one base from it, and per-base qualities are unavailable.

Receptor libraries were prepared by 5' RACE. Sequenced using an Illumina HiSeq 2500. The second PCR ran for roughly 7 to 11 cycles and used a J-beta primer mix along with a sample-barcoded 5' primer. A template-switch 5' adaptor carrying 12 random nucleotides introduced a unique molecular identifier onto each TCR beta cDNA molecule. Each sample yielded at least 2.5 million CDR3-containing paired-end reads. The Mint cDNA synthesis kit, primed by a TRBC-specific oligonucleotide, was used to synthesize first-strand cDNA from all RNA. Following uracil-DNA glycosylase treatment, a first 18-cycle PCR with universal primers M1SS and BC2_uni_R was performed on all cDNA. From the authors' description of their analysis: Each sample was normalized by randomly selecting 1 million high-quality reads, each carrying a distinct molecular identifier. Reads sharing molecular identifiers were discarded rather than binned into consensus sequences. MiTCR, set to a Q25 quality threshold and the strictest error-elimination algorithm, was used for CDR3 identification, clonotype clustering and error correction. Lower-bound total TCR beta diversity was estimated with a nonparametric unseen species model using Euler transformation. TCRdb redid the processing of the public reads, applying fastp at Q25 and MiXCR, and retained in-frame beta chains. CDR3 protein sequences are deduplicated, and each keeps its most common genes and DNA. In this record, the V and J calls reflect TCRdb's handling and not the investigators' own analysis. The sample profile shows over 1,200,000 distinct CDR3 sequences; 45% to 70% of them were found once. Roughly 7% of the sample is in the top ten clones.

General findings and caveats noted by the study authors: As age increased, observed TCR beta diversity per million T cells dropped in a roughly linear way, and a significant reduction was already evident by age 40. The percentage of naive T cells measured by flow cytometry correlated strongly with observed TCR beta diversity. Because the CMV infection status of the donors was unknown, age-related changes in expanded clonotypes may potentially have been confounded. Compared with the aged group, the long-lived group had more naive CD4+ T cells, fewer expanded clones and increased TCR diversity, a pattern suggesting age selection. Total diversity estimates from one million sequenced T cells were considered lower bounds and underestimates. Bulk unsorted PBMC profiling prevented conclusive comparison of naive and antigen-experienced compartments.

The CDR3 starts with the cysteine, ends with the phenylalanine, and has 14 residues. Just CDR3 DNA is preserved here, 42 bases in frame from base 1. The germline V gene (reference sequence) specifies LNHNV as CDR1 and YYDKDF as CDR2. Donors were 39 systemically healthy Caucasian individuals from Russia aged 6 to 90 years. Each donor gave about 9.2 milliliters of peripheral blood, drawn into EDTA-treated Vacutainer tubes. PBMCs were isolated by Ficoll-Paque density-gradient centrifugation, with at least 7 million obtained per sample. Trizol reagent was used to extract total RNA from PBMCs, with at least 5.5 micrograms per sample. For every donor, an aliquot of PBMCs went through flow cytometry to measure the percentages of naive CD45RAhigh/CD27high T cells.

Sequenced input: blood. The clonotype was recovered from a man between 18 and 29 years old in good health. The rearranged segments are TRBV15 and TRBJ2-5; the D gene is perhaps TRBD2, from 6 matching bases. The J call could be wrong; TRBJ2-7 is a better fit for the DNA end. The CDR3 protein sequence reads: CATSSNRRGYEQYF. The DNA sequence reads TGTGCCACCAGCTCCAATAGGAGGGGCTACGAGCAGTACTTC.